This TCR beta chain was profiled in a study of lymphopenia after photon versus proton radiotherapy. The data were produced by immunoSEQ multiplex PCR, yet TCRdb's version contains in-frame clones alone and is incomplete. Seen here are 50,000 to 65,000 clones, 87% observed once, and the top ten hold around 13%. This CDR3 has 13 residues. Germline V gene data show CDR1 as SGDLS and CDR2 as YYNGEE. V was cut by 0 bases and J by 5 bases, with 8 bases left in between. The material sequenced was peripheral blood, taken from a patient treated with proton-based radiotherapy. This TCR derives from a man at least 80 years old with esophageal cancer. The chain links TRBV9 to TRBJ1-1, with D possibly TRBD1 on 5 matching bases. CDR3 DNA: TGTGCCAGCAGCGTAGTCAGGGAGACTGAAGCTTTCTTT. Translated: CASSVVRETEAFF.